A selection of T cell receptor beta chains follows, all from one sample in a study of T cell responses to AZD1222 COVID-19 vaccine. Measured with immunoSEQ multiplex PCR; TCRdb has only the in-frame clones, and not every one. The data show some 140,000 clones, more than 90% seen once. The material sequenced was peripheral blood, taken on day 0 of AZD1222 vaccination. Receptors originate from an adult in good health. Both conserved end residues are part of each CDR3. A D gene is named only where the DNA matches it firmly. Only some rows state a clone size, as once, few, many or a class for expanded clones.

D gene: TRBD2
V gene: TRBV6-2/TRBV6-3
J gene: TRBJ2-3
CDR3 length: 16
clone size: few
CDR3 protein: CASSYATSGSTDTQYF
CDR3 DNA: TGTGCCAGCAGTTACGCAACTAGCGGTTCCACAGATACGCAGTATTTT

D gene: TRBD2
V gene: TRBV7-2
J gene: TRBJ2-7
CDR3 length: 15
clone size: NA
CDR3 protein: CASSSSGSGIYEQYF
CDR3 DNA: TGTGCCAGCAGCTCCAGCGGGAGTGGTATCTACGAGCAGTACTTC

D gene: NA
V gene: TRBV24-1
J gene: TRBJ2-7
CDR3 length: 16
clone size: NA
CDR3 protein: CATSDAGGTSRDEQYF
CDR3 DNA: TGTGCCACCAGTGACGCCGGCGGGACCTCGAGGGACGAGCAGTACTTC

D gene: TRBD1
V gene: TRBV5-1
J gene: TRBJ2-7
CDR3 length: 16
clone size: few
CDR3 protein: CASSLGRQGVTYEQYF
CDR3 DNA: TGCGCCAGCAGCTTGGGCCGACAGGGGGTCACCTACGAGCAGTACTTC

D gene: TRBD2
V gene: TRBV2
J gene: TRBJ2-5
CDR3 length: 13
clone size: NA
CDR3 protein: CASSPGLGETQYF
CDR3 DNA: TGTGCCAGCAGTCCGGGACTAGGAGAGACCCAGTACTTC

D gene: NA
V gene: TRBV9
J gene: TRBJ2-1
CDR3 length: 17
clone size: NA
CDR3 protein: CASSVATRGVSRNEQFF
CDR3 DNA: TGTGCCAGCAGCGTAGCTACGAGGGGGGTGAGTCGCAATGAGCAGTTCTTC

D gene: TRBD1
V gene: TRBV29-1
J gene: TRBJ1-5
CDR3 length: 14
clone size: NA
CDR3 protein: CSVEDRDSNQPQHF
CDR3 DNA: TGCAGCGTTGAAGATCGGGACAGTAATCAGCCCCAGCATTTT

D gene: NA
V gene: TRBV7-6
J gene: TRBJ2-7
CDR3 length: 13
clone size: NA
CDR3 protein: CASSFPGYYEQYF
CDR3 DNA: TGTGCCAGCAGCTTTCCGGGCTACTACGAGCAGTACTTC

D gene: NA
V gene: TRBV2
J gene: TRBJ2-7
CDR3 length: 10
clone size: NA
CDR3 protein: CASSLEGLYF
CDR3 DNA: TGTGCCAGCAGTCTAGAGGGACTGTACTTC

D gene: NA
V gene: TRBV6-5
J gene: TRBJ1-1
CDR3 length: 12
clone size: once
CDR3 protein: CASRTTYTEAFF
CDR3 DNA: TGTGCCAGCAGGACCACATACACTGAAGCTTTCTTT

D gene: NA
V gene: TRBV14
J gene: TRBJ1-3
CDR3 length: 16
clone size: NA
CDR3 protein: CASSQDRGISGNTIYF
CDR3 DNA: TGTGCCAGCAGCCAAGATAGAGGGATCTCTGGAAACACCATATATTTT

D gene: NA
V gene: TRBV9
J gene: TRBJ1-1
CDR3 length: 15
clone size: NA
CDR3 protein: CASSVAPRGNTEAFF
CDR3 DNA: TGTGCCAGCAGCGTAGCTCCAAGGGGGAACACTGAAGCTTTCTTT

D gene: TRBD1
V gene: TRBV6-5
J gene: TRBJ2-7
CDR3 length: 14
clone size: NA
CDR3 protein: CASSLRTGVDEQYF
CDR3 DNA: TGTGCCAGCAGTTTACGGACAGGGGTTGACGAGCAGTACTTC

D gene: NA
V gene: TRBV10-3
J gene: TRBJ2-3
CDR3 length: 14
clone size: once
CDR3 protein: CAITEGRSTDTQYF
CDR3 DNA: TGTGCCATCACCGAGGGCAGGAGCACAGATACGCAGTATTTT

D gene: TRBD2
V gene: TRBV9
J gene: TRBJ2-7
CDR3 length: 14
clone size: once
CDR3 protein: CASSVASGRGEQYF
CDR3 DNA: TGTGCCAGCAGCGTAGCTAGCGGAAGAGGCGAGCAGTACTTC

D gene: NA
V gene: TRBV7-2
J gene: TRBJ2-3
CDR3 length: 15
clone size: NA
CDR3 protein: CASSLLRGPTDTQYF
CDR3 DNA: TGTGCCAGCAGCTTACTGCGGGGGCCCACAGATACGCAGTATTTT

D gene: NA
V gene: TRBV19
J gene: TRBJ1-1
CDR3 length: 14
clone size: NA
CDR3 protein: CASSIARSWPEAFF
CDR3 DNA: TGTGCCAGTAGTATTGCAAGGTCCTGGCCTGAAGCTTTCTTT

D gene: TRBD1
V gene: TRBV19
J gene: TRBJ2-7
CDR3 length: 15
clone size: NA
CDR3 protein: CASSGRRQGVSEQYF
CDR3 DNA: TGTGCCAGTAGTGGTCGGCGACAGGGGGTAAGCGAGCAGTACTTC

D gene: NA
V gene: TRBV28
J gene: TRBJ2-1
CDR3 length: 16
clone size: NA
CDR3 protein: CASSSLSRLEWNEQFF
CDR3 DNA: TGTGCCAGCAGCTCCCTCTCCCGACTGGAATGGAATGAGCAGTTCTTC

D gene: TRBD1
V gene: TRBV6-5
J gene: TRBJ1-2
CDR3 length: 15
clone size: NA
CDR3 protein: CASSLRQGGWGGYTF
CDR3 DNA: TGTGCCAGCAGCCTTCGACAGGGGGGTTGGGGAGGCTACACCTTC

D gene: NA
V gene: TRBV4-2
J gene: TRBJ2-1
CDR3 length: 13
clone size: NA
CDR3 protein: CASSRTIANEQFF
CDR3 DNA: TGTGCCAGCAGCCGGACGATCGCCAATGAGCAGTTCTTC

D gene: NA
V gene: TRBV30
J gene: TRBJ2-7
CDR3 length: 11
clone size: NA
CDR3 protein: CAWSRGYEQYF
CDR3 DNA: TGTGCCTGGAGTAGGGGCTACGAGCAGTACTTC

D gene: TRBD1
V gene: TRBV6-4
J gene: TRBJ1-2
CDR3 length: 14
clone size: NA
CDR3 protein: CASRPDRGRSGYTF
CDR3 DNA: TGTGCCAGCAGGCCCGACAGGGGCCGAAGTGGCTACACCTTC

D gene: NA
V gene: TRBV21-1
J gene: TRBJ2-7
CDR3 length: 15
clone size: NA
CDR3 protein: CASSRKSRGDYEQYF
CDR3 DNA: TGTGCCAGCAGCAGGAAGTCCCGGGGCGACTACGAGCAGTACTTC

D gene: NA
V gene: TRBV29-1
J gene: TRBJ2-7
CDR3 length: 11
clone size: NA
CDR3 protein: CSADRSGEQYF
CDR3 DNA: TGCAGCGCTGACAGGTCGGGGGAGCAGTACTTC

D gene: NA
V gene: TRBV27
J gene: TRBJ2-1
CDR3 length: 13
clone size: NA
CDR3 protein: CASSPGPFGEQFF
CDR3 DNA: TGTGCCAGCAGTCCCGGTCCCTTCGGTGAGCAGTTCTTC

D gene: TRBD2
V gene: TRBV27
J gene: TRBJ2-1
CDR3 length: 17
clone size: NA
CDR3 protein: CASSLSLAGGPFNEQFF
CDR3 DNA: TGTGCCAGCAGTTTATCTCTAGCGGGAGGGCCATTCAATGAGCAGTTCTTC

D gene: TRBD2
V gene: TRBV27
J gene: TRBJ2-2
CDR3 length: 17
clone size: NA
CDR3 protein: CASSLNGRLKNTGELFF
CDR3 DNA: TGTGCCAGCAGTTTAAACGGGAGGCTTAAGAACACCGGGGAGCTGTTTTTT

D gene: NA
V gene: TRBV3-1/TRBV3-2
J gene: TRBJ1-1
CDR3 length: 13
clone size: NA
CDR3 protein: CASSQIRNTEAFF
CDR3 DNA: TGTGCCAGCAGCCAAATCAGAAACACTGAAGCTTTCTTT

D gene: NA
V gene: TRBV2
J gene: TRBJ1-1
CDR3 length: 16
clone size: NA
CDR3 protein: CASSSPSGRLNTEAFF
CDR3 DNA: TGTGCCAGCTCCTCTCCTAGCGGGCGTTTGAACACTGAAGCTTTCTTT

D gene: TRBD1
V gene: TRBV12-5
J gene: TRBJ1-5
CDR3 length: 13
clone size: NA
CDR3 protein: CASGRDSKGPQHF
CDR3 DNA: TGTGCTAGTGGTCGGGACAGCAAGGGGCCCCAGCATTTT

D gene: NA
V gene: TRBV10-1
J gene: TRBJ2-2
CDR3 length: 15
clone size: NA
CDR3 protein: CASSGSGRNTGELFF
CDR3 DNA: TGCGCCAGCAGCGGGTCGGGGCGCAACACCGGGGAGCTGTTTTTT

D gene: NA
V gene: TRBV6-5
J gene: TRBJ1-2
CDR3 length: 13
clone size: once
CDR3 protein: CASAPRTNYGYTF
CDR3 DNA: TGTGCCAGTGCCCCCCGGACTAACTATGGCTACACCTTC

D gene: TRBD2
V gene: TRBV5-4
J gene: TRBJ2-7
CDR3 length: 15
clone size: NA
CDR3 protein: CASSLSAGESYEQYF
CDR3 DNA: TGTGCCAGCAGCTTGTCAGCGGGAGAGTCCTACGAGCAGTACTTC

D gene: TRBD2
V gene: TRBV7-9
J gene: TRBJ2-1
CDR3 length: 17
clone size: NA
CDR3 protein: CASSSGLAGGFAAEQFF
CDR3 DNA: TGTGCCAGCAGCTCCGGACTAGCGGGAGGCTTTGCGGCTGAGCAGTTCTTC

D gene: NA
V gene: TRBV6-5
J gene: TRBJ1-1
CDR3 length: 11
clone size: NA
CDR3 protein: CASTQGPEAFF
CDR3 DNA: TGTGCCAGCACCCAGGGTCCTGAAGCTTTCTTT

D gene: NA
V gene: TRBV18
J gene: TRBJ1-2
CDR3 length: 14
clone size: NA
CDR3 protein: CASSPVEEGYGYTF
CDR3 DNA: TGTGCCAGCTCACCGGTCGAAGAGGGCTATGGCTACACCTTC

D gene: TRBD1
V gene: TRBV2
J gene: TRBJ1-3
CDR3 length: 15
clone size: NA
CDR3 protein: CASSEAGTGGNTIYF
CDR3 DNA: TGTGCCAGCAGTGAAGCTGGGACAGGGGGTAACACCATATATTTT

D gene: NA
V gene: TRBV19
J gene: TRBJ1-3
CDR3 length: 16
clone size: NA
CDR3 protein: CASSTRDGDSGNTIYF
CDR3 DNA: TGTGCCAGTAGTACCAGGGACGGAGACTCTGGAAACACCATATATTTT

D gene: TRBD1
V gene: TRBV10-3
J gene: TRBJ1-5
CDR3 length: 14
clone size: NA
CDR3 protein: CAIRGQGQGQPQHF
CDR3 DNA: TGTGCCATCAGAGGACAGGGACAAGGGCAGCCCCAGCATTTT